A single sample is the source of the 26 T cell receptor beta chains below, sequenced in a study of T cell clonality in common variable immunodeficiency. Libraries were prepared by immunoSEQ multiplex PCR; TCRdb keeps only in-frame clonotypes and omits some of them. Singletons are absent from the sample, which has around 47,000 clones. What was sequenced was peripheral blood mononuclear cells. Receptors originate from a person aged 18-70 years in good health.

This clone was counted many times. The read finishes 3 residues shy of the CDR3 end, and the germline J gene is used to complete it. The chain links TRBV19 to TRBJ1-6; the D gene is possibly TRBD1 (6 bases). Trimming cost V 8 bases and J 5 bases, with 13 bases left between them. Germline CDR1 reads LNHDA; CDR2 reads SQIVND (reference sequence). The CDR3 contains 14 residues. The CDR3 is CASGLGDNNSPLHF. The sequenced CDR3 bases are TGTGCCAGTGGTCTCGGGGACAATAATTCACCC.

The table lists this clone with many counts. The DNA read from the CDR3 is TGTGCCAGCAGCCCTTCGGCGGGGGCCTACGAG. Residues: CASSPSAGAYE. The full CDR3 is CASSPSAGAYEQYF. The chain combines TRBV4-2 with TRBJ2-7; 7 bases map to TRBD2. The sequence runs out 3 residues before the end of the CDR3; the remainder is reconstructed from the germline J gene. Per the germline V gene, CDR1 is LGHNA and CDR2 is YNFKEQ. This CDR3 has 14 residues. The junction had 5 bases not matched to a gene; V was cut back by 4 bases and J by 2 bases.

This clone showed up many times. The read comes to an end 3 residues before the CDR3 does, leaving the germline J gene to fill in the end. The chain has TRBV7-3 and TRBJ2-2; 12 bases match TRBD2. The CDR3 is made up of 17 amino acids. Germline trimming cut 4 bases from V and 4 bases from J; bases unmatched to any gene: 7. Germline assignment: CDR1 SGHTA and CDR2 FQGTGA. CDR3 sequence reads: CASSSTGTSGPTGELFF. The CDR3 bases that were read are TGTGCCAGCAGCTCAACAGGGACTAGCGGGCCCACCGGGGAG.

Ten or more counts support this clone. The read halts 3 residues ahead of the CDR3 end, with the missing end drawn from the germline J gene. V and J are TRBV27 and TRBJ1-4; 9 bases are shared with TRBD1. The V gene's germline CDR1 is MNHEY and CDR2 SMNVEV (reference sequence). The CDR3 consists of 16 residues. The junction had 11 bases not matched to a gene; V was cut back by 6 bases and J by 6 bases. The CDR3 loop is CASRPLGQGRDEKLFF. Partial CDR3 DNA: TGTGCCAGCAGGCCTTTGGGACAGGGAAGGGATGAAAAA. The whole variable domain, remainder taken from reference TRBV27 and TRBJ1-4, is EAQVTQNPRYLITVTGKKLTVTCSQNMNHEYMSWYRQDPGLGLRQIYYSMNVEVTDKGDVPEGYKVSRKEKRNFPLILESPSPNQTSLYFCASRPLGQGRDEKLFFGSGTQLSVL.

This clone was seen ten or more times. The CDR3 end falls 3 residues outside the read, so it is completed with the germline J gene. The chain has TRBV30 and TRBJ2-1, with 12 positions matching TRBD2. CDR1 and CDR2 from the germline V gene are GTSNPN and SVGIG (reference sequence). The V gene end was trimmed by 8 bases and the J gene end by 5 bases; junction bases not matched to a gene: 4. This CDR3 has 13 amino acids. The chain's CDR3 is CARTSGADNEQFF. CDR3 bases read: TGTGCCCGGACTAGCGGGGCGGACAATGAG.

A word on this clone: The CDR3 is cut off 3 residues early in the read; its end comes from the germline J gene. V gene TRBV6-2 or TRBV6-3 combines with J gene TRBJ2-7; D might be TRBD1 (5 bases). The V gene lost 4 bases and the J gene lost 6 bases, with 16 bases spanning the gap. The CDR3 covers 14 residues. Germline V gene sequence: CDR1 MNHEY, CDR2 SVGEGT. CDR3 DNA, as far as it was read: TGTGCCAGCAGTTTGTCACAGGCGTTGGGCGAG. It is translated as CASSLSQALGE. In full, the CDR3 reads CASSLSQALGEQYF.

In this sample, this clone turned up many times. The CDR3 end is not reached by the read, which stops 3 residues before it; the germline J gene fills it in. The V and J genes are TRBV19 and TRBJ1-5, with a possible D match to TRBD1 (5 bases). CDR1 is LNHDA and CDR2 is SQIVND in the germline V gene (reference sequence). Trimming left V 6 bases short and J 6 bases short, with 18 bases between. CDR3 length: 15 amino acids. The covered CDR3 bases are TGTGCCAGTAGACCAATGCTGGGGGGAGCTCAGCCC. Translated, it gives CASRPMLGGAQP. The entire CDR3 sequence reads CASRPMLGGAQPQHF.

This clone was observed a handful of times. The read gets to within 3 residues of the CDR3 end, and the germline J gene fills in the rest. This chain uses TRBV7-9 with TRBJ1-1, with 7 bases aligning to TRBD1. This CDR3 is 15 amino acids long. Germline assignment: CDR1 SEHNR and CDR2 FQNEAQ (reference sequence). Losses at the gene ends were 4 bases for V and 4 bases for J; bases not matched to a gene: 9. This chain's CDR3 is CASSYSTGYGTEAFF. The part of the CDR3 DNA that was read is TGTGCCAGCAGCTACTCGACAGGGTATGGCACTGAA. The variable domain in full, with the rest retrieved from reference TRBV7-9 and TRBJ1-1, is DTGVSQNPRHKITKRGQNVTFRCDPISEHNRLYWYRQTLGQGPEFLTYFQNEAQLEKSRLLSDRFSAERPKGSFSTLEIQRTEQGDSAMYLCASSYSTGYGTEAFFGQGTRLTVV.

Ten or more counts support this clone. The observed sequence ends 3 residues before the CDR3 terminus, with the missing tail filled in from the germline J gene. The chain uses TRBV7-8 and TRBJ1-2, with D possibly TRBD1 on 6 matching bases. CDR1 and CDR2 (germline): SGHVS, FQNEAQ. The CDR3 runs 15 residues. V dropped 3 bases and J dropped 3 bases, with 14 bases sitting between them. Partial CDR3 DNA: TGTGCCAGCAGCTTGCCGGGGGGCGTAGACTATGGC. It yields the protein CASSLPGGVDYG. The full-length CDR3 reads as CASSLPGGVDYGYTF.

This clone occurred many times. Coverage ceases 3 residues before the CDR3 finishes, and the germline J gene fills in the end. The chain has TRBV7-9 and TRBJ2-1; 8 bases fit TRBD1. This CDR3 contains 15 residues. Germline loops: CDR1 SEHNR, CDR2 FQNEAQ (reference sequence). After removal of 4 bases from V and 2 bases from J, the junction contained 4 bases not matched to a gene. CDR3 DNA (partial): TGTGCCAGCAGCTCGACAGGGGACCCCTACAATGAG. Translating gives CASSSTGDPYNE. In full, the CDR3 reads CASSSTGDPYNEQFF.

This clone has ten or more counts. The CDR3 extends 3 residues past the end of the read, so its final part is completed from the germline J gene. The chain carries TRBV2 and TRBJ1-1; 8 positions match TRBD1. The V segment lost 5 bases and the J segment 0 bases; nucleotides outside the gene matches: 14. Germline lookup yields CDR1 SNHLY and CDR2 FYNNEI. The CDR3 covers 18 residues. The CDR3 DNA, read in part, is TGTGCCAGCAGTCCCAGGGGGCCCGGATCATATATGAACACTGAA. Residues: CASSPRGPGSYMNTE. The full-length CDR3 reads as CASSPRGPGSYMNTEAFF. Supplemented by reference TRBV2 and TRBJ1-1, the full variable domain reads EPEVTQTPSHQVTQMGQEVILRCVPISNHLYFYWYRQILGQKVEFLVSFYNNEISEKSEIFDDQFSVERPDGSNFTLKIRSTKLEDSAMYFCASSPRGPGSYMNTEAFFGQGTRLTVV.

This clone was seen many times. The CDR3 reads CASSTTGANTDTQYF. The sequenced CDR3 bases are TGTGCCAGCAGCACAACAGGGGCCAACACAGATACG. The chain links TRBV7-3 to TRBJ2-3; 7 positions agree with TRBD1. The CDR3 is cut off 3 residues early in the read; its end comes from the germline J gene. The CDR3 contains 15 residues. Germline CDR1 reads SGHTA; CDR2 reads FQGTGA. The V and J ends lost 5 bases and 2 bases, in that order; junction bases with no gene match: 7.

This clone was seen at least ten times. The CDR3 end lies 3 residues beyond the end of the read and is filled in from the germline J gene. The chain uses TRBV12-3 or TRBV12-4 and TRBJ1-2, with TRBD1 matching 7 bases. Germline trimming cut 5 bases from V and 4 bases from J; bases unmatched to any gene: 10. The CDR3 totals 15 residues. This CDR3 reads CASSPRQGGGYGYTF. CDR3 DNA (partial): TGTGCCAGCAGTCCCCGACAGGGAGGGGGCTATGGC.

The sample holds many counts of this clone. The CDR3 goes on 3 residues after the read ends, and that part is filled in from the germline J gene. The chain has TRBV4-1 and TRBJ1-2, with D unclear. Germline V lookup: CDR1 MGHRA, CDR2 YSYEKL. The CDR3 loop spans 15 amino acids. The part of the CDR3 DNA that was read is TGCGCCAGCAGCCAAACTTCGACGGAATGGGCGTTC. Its protein product is CASSQTSTEWAF. The entire CDR3 reads CASSQTSTEWAFYTF.

This clone came up many times. With the read ending 3 residues before the CDR3 end, the germline J gene is used to fill in that end. The genes are TRBV5-4 and TRBJ2-3; TRBD2 aligns across 8 bases. V lost 2 bases, J lost 2 bases, and 7 bases stayed unmatched. The germline V gene has CDR1 SGHNT and CDR2 YYREEE (reference sequence). The CDR3 spans 16 residues. The CDR3 sequence: CASSLGLAGITDTQYF. The DNA read from the CDR3 is TGTGCCAGCAGCTTAGGATTAGCGGGGATCACAGATACG.

In its sample, this clone was seen many times. CDR3 region: CASSQNPRRGRPSYEQYF. Partial CDR3 DNA: TGCGCCAGCAGCCAAAATCCCCGGAGGGGGAGGCCTTCCTACGAG. This chain uses TRBV4-1 with TRBJ2-7; the D call may be TRBD1 or TRBD2 (6 bases each). The DNA ends 3 residues before the CDR3 does, and the rest of the CDR3 is filled in from the germline J gene. Trimming cost V 2 bases and J 1 base, with 21 bases left between them. The CDR3 is made up of 18 amino acids. CDR1 is MGHRA, CDR2 YSYEKL, per germline.

This clone was detected many times. Sequencing ends 3 residues short of the CDR3 end; the germline J gene provides the rest. The V gene is TRBV2, the J gene TRBJ2-5; TRBD2 aligns across 7 bases. There are 11 residues in the CDR3. Per germline, CDR1 SNHLY and CDR2 FYNNEI. The junction had 2 bases not matched to a gene; V was cut back by 6 bases and J by 7 bases. CDR3 DNA (partial): TGTGCCAGCAGGGGGAGGGGGACC. Protein sequence: CASRGRGT. The entire CDR3 is CASRGRGTQYF.

This clone was observed many times. The read falls 3 residues short of the CDR3 end, and the missing part is taken from the germline J gene. The rearrangement joins TRBV19 to TRBJ1-5, with a possible D match to TRBD1 (5 bases). The CDR3 loop spans 14 amino acids. Between the trimmed V and J ends, which lost 10 bases and 1 base, there was a span of 14 bases. CDR1 and CDR2 (germline): LNHDA, SQIVND (reference sequence). CDR3 DNA, as far as it was read: TGTGCCACTCAGCGGGGGGTGAGCAATCAGCCC. Amino acid sequence: CATQRGVSNQP. In full, the CDR3 is CATQRGVSNQPQHF.

This clone was recorded at least ten times. CDR3 amino acids: CASSGRGLAAPYNEQFF. The covered CDR3 bases are TGTGCCAGCAGCGGGAGGGGACTAGCGGCACCCTACAATGAG. This chain connects TRBV9 to TRBJ2-1, with TRBD2 identical over 11 bases. The read ends 3 residues before the CDR3 terminus; that terminus is restored from the germline J gene. Germline V lookup: CDR1 SGDLS, CDR2 YYNGEE. The V and J ends lost 3 bases and 2 bases, in that order; junction bases with no gene match: 7. The CDR3 loop spans 17 amino acids.

Ten or more counts support this clone. The CDR3 extends 3 residues past the end of the read, so its final part is completed from the germline J gene. The chain recombines TRBV20-1 with TRBJ1-5, with TRBD1 as a possible D gene (5 bases). CDR1 and CDR2 (germline): DFQATT, SNEGSKA (reference sequence). V lost 6 bases to trimming and J lost 5 bases, with 14 bases between them. The length of the CDR3 is 13 residues. This chain's CDR3 is CSAVDSADQPQHF. The CDR3 DNA, read in part, is TGCAGTGCCGTAGACAGTGCTGATCAGCCC.

This clone came up many times. The read falls 3 residues short of the CDR3 end, and the missing part is taken from the germline J gene. J is TRBJ2-1 and V is TRBV4-1, with TRBD2 matching over 8 bases. With 4 bases clipped from V and 7 bases from J, the junction kept 12 bases outside the gene matches. Looked up from germline, CDR1 is MGHRA and CDR2 is YSYEKL. This CDR3 region has 16 residues. The DNA read from the CDR3 is TGCGCCAGCAGCCTCCTCATCGGGGGGGAGGCGAATGAG. Amino acid sequence: CASSLLIGGEANE. The whole CDR3 protein reads CASSLLIGGEANEQFF.

This clone was found a few times. From the germline J gene comes the end of the CDR3, since the read stops 3 residues before it. The V call is TRBV18, the J call TRBJ2-4; D is perhaps TRBD2 (6 bases). Per germline, CDR1 KGHSH and CDR2 LQKENI. This CDR3 has 15 amino acids. The part of the CDR3 DNA that was read is TGTGCCAGCTCACCTGTCGGGACGGGGGATTATGGT. Its protein product is CASSPVGTGDYG. The full CDR3 protein is CASSPVGTGDYGQYF.

There are many counts of this clone. The CDR3 sequence: CASSPSRGPDTEAFF. CDR3 DNA, as far as it was read: TGTGCCAGCAGCCCTAGTAGGGGGCCGGACACTGAA. The chain couples TRBV7-2 to TRBJ1-1, with 7 bases matching TRBD1. The read finishes 3 residues shy of the CDR3 end, and the germline J gene is used to complete it. Looked up from germline, CDR1 is SGHTA and CDR2 is FQGNSA. V was pared by 5 bases and J by 3 bases, with 9 bases of the junction left unmatched. The CDR3 spans 15 residues.

This clone was detected many times. The read terminates 3 residues before the CDR3 end, so the remaining end is supplied by the germline J gene. The rearrangement joins TRBV5-6 to TRBJ1-1; possible D gene TRBD1, 5 bases. The CDR3 contains 13 residues. Germline CDR1 is SGHDT and CDR2 is YYEEEE. Incomplete CDR3 DNA: TGTGCCAGCAGCTCCTGGGGCACAGCGAAA. Its protein is CASSSWGTAK. The whole CDR3 protein is CASSSWGTAKAFF.

Ten or more counts support this clone. The read finishes 3 residues shy of the CDR3 end, and the germline J gene is used to complete it. This chain links TRBV20-1 with TRBJ2-1; possibly TRBD2 for D (6 bases). The germline V gene has CDR1 DFQATT and CDR2 SNEGSKA (reference sequence). Trimming left V 1 base short and J 7 bases short, with 20 bases between. This CDR3 has 16 amino acids. The chain's CDR3 is CSARGYTGSGRNEQFF. The sequenced part of the CDR3 DNA is TGCAGTGCTAGAGGCTATACCGGGAGCGGAAGAAATGAG.

This clone was counted many times. The CDR3 DNA, read in part, is TGTGCCAGTGAGGGGACAGGGGCTGGAAACACC. It is translated as CASEGTGAGNT. The CDR3 in its entirety is CASEGTGAGNTIYF. The chain is built from TRBV19 and TRBJ1-3, with 10 bases aligning to TRBD1. With the read ending 3 residues before the CDR3 end, the germline J gene is used to fill in that end. From germline, CDR1 is LNHDA and CDR2 SQIVND (reference sequence). The CDR3 totals 14 residues. With V trimmed by 8 bases and J by 2 bases, 3 bases remained unmatched.